The present entry profiles one T cell receptor (beta chain) with its context. CDR1 is SGHRS and CDR2 is YFSETQ in the germline V gene. Trimming left V 3 bases short and J 2 bases short, with 13 bases between. The CDR3 contains 15 residues. The data were produced by immunoSEQ multiplex PCR, yet TCRdb's version contains in-frame clones alone and is incomplete. The sample yields about 48,000 clones, 88% seen once. The data were obtained in a study of T cell changes during pregnancy in multiple sclerosis. The chain is built from TRBV5-1 and TRBJ2-3, with D possibly TRBD1 on 5 matching bases. This TCR came from a female donor with multiple sclerosis, enrolled in a pregnancy study. This specimen consisted of CD4+ T cells from peripheral blood mononuclear cells, obtained in the second trimester of pregnancy. The CDR3 is CASSSGQKNTDTQYF. The CDR3 DNA follows: TGCGCCAGCAGCTCTGGACAAAAAAACACAGATACGCAGTATTTT.